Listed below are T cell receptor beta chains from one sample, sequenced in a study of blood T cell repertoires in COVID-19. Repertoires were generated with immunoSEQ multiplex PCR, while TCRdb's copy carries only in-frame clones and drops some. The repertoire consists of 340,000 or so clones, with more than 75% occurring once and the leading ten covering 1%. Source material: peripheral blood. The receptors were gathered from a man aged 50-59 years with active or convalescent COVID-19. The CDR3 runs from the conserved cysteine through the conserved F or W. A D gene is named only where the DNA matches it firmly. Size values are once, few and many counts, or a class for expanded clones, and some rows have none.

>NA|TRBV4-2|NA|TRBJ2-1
TGTGCCAGCAGCCAAGTTTTATGGCATACTGAGCAGTTCTTC
CASSQVLWHTEQFF
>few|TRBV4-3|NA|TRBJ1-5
TGCGCCAGCAGCCAGGCTAAGGGGATTCAGCCCCAGCATTTT
CASSQAKGIQPQHF
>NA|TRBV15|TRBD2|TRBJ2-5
TGTGCCACCAGCTCGGGACTAGGAGGACTACAAGAGACCCAGTACTTC
CATSSGLGGLQETQYF
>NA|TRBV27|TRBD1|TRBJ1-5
TGTGCCAGCAGTTTATTTGGGTTGCGACAGGGGAGCAATCAGCCCCAGCATTTT
CASSLFGLRQGSNQPQHF
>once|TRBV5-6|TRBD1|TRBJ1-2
TGTGCCAGCAGGTGGATGGGGACAGGGGGCGATGGCTACACCTTC
CASRWMGTGGDGYTF
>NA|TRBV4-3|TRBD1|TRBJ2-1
TGCGCCAGCAGCCACTACAGGGGGCAATGGGATGAGCAGTTCTTC
CASSHYRGQWDEQFF
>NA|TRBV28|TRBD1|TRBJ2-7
TGTGCCAGCAGTTTAACAGGGGGCCCCAACTACGAGCAGTACTTC
CASSLTGGPNYEQYF
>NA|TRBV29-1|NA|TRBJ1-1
TGCAGCCCAAAGGTTGTGCGTGGGGCCGCTGAAGCTTTCTTT
CSPKVVRGAAEAFF
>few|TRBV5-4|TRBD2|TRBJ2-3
TGTGCCAGCAGCATACGACTAGCGGGAGGGCCGACAGATACGCAGTATTTT
CASSIRLAGGPTDTQYF
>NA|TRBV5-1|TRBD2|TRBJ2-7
TGCGCCAGCAGCTTACTAGCGGGAGAGGGCGAGCAGTACTTC
CASSLLAGEGEQYF
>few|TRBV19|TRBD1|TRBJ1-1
TGTGCCAGTAGTCCGACAGGGGTAACTGAAGCTTTCTTT
CASSPTGVTEAFF
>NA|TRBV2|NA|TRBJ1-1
TGTGCCAGCAGTGATAACAGACCCAACACTGAAGCTTTCTTT
CASSDNRPNTEAFF
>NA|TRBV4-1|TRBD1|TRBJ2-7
TGCGCCAGCAGCCCCGGACAGGGAAGCTCCTACGAGCAGTACTTC
CASSPGQGSSYEQYF
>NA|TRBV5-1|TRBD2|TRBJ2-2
TGCGCCAGCAGCCCGGGACTAGCGGAAACCGGGGAGCTGTTTTTT
CASSPGLAETGELFF
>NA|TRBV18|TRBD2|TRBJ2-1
TGTGCCAGCTCACCAGGGACTAGAGGGGAGCAGTTCTTC
CASSPGTRGEQFF
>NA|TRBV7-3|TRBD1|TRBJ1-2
TGTGCCAGCAGCCCCTCCACAGGGGCGGGCTACACCTTC
CASSPSTGAGYTF
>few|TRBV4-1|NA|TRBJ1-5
TGCGCCAGCAGCCAAGGTGAGGGGAGGGTGGGCAATCAGCCCCAGCATTTT
CASSQGEGRVGNQPQHF
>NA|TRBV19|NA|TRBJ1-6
TGTGCCAGTAGTCCAGGTTATAATTCACCCCTCCACTTT
CASSPGYNSPLHF
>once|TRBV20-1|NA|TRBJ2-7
TGCAGTGTCTTATCTCGCGGAGAACAGTACTTC
CSVLSRGEQYF
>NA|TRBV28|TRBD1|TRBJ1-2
TGTGCCAGCAGTGGAGGGACAGGGGGCTATGGCTACACCTTC
CASSGGTGGYGYTF
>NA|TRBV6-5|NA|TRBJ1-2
TGTGCCAGCAGCCTTGGGCCGGGGGACTATGGCTACACCTTC
CASSLGPGDYGYTF
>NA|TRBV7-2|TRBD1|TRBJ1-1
TGTGCCAGCAGCTTTGGACAGGGGGGCACTGAAGCTTTCTTT
CASSFGQGGTEAFF
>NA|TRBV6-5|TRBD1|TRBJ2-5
TGTGCCACCGTCAGGGACAGGGGTGAGGAGACCCAGTACTTC
CATVRDRGEETQYF
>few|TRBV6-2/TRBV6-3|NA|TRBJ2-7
TGTGCCAGCAGCTACTTGGAGGGTGGCGAGCAGTACTTC
CASSYLEGGEQYF
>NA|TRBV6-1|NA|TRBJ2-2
TGTGCCAGCAGTGAATTTGGAGGGGAGCGTTCCGGGGAGCTGTTTTTT
CASSEFGGERSGELFF
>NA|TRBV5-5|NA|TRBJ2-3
TGTGCCAGCAGCTTGTTTGGACAGACAGATACGCAGTATTTT
CASSLFGQTDTQYF
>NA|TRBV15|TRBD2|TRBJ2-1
TGTGCCACCAGCAGAGATCCCCCGGGACTAGCCAATGAGCAGTTCTTC
CATSRDPPGLANEQFF
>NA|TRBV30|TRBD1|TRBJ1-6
TGTGCCTCGCGATTGACAGGGGGCTATAATTCACCCCTCCACTTT
CASRLTGGYNSPLHF
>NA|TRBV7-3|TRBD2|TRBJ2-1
TGTGCCAGCAGCCCGGGGGGGGCTTACAATGAGCAGTTCTTC
CASSPGGAYNEQFF
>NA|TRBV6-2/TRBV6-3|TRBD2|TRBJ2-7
TGTGCCAGCAGCCCAACTGGGGGGGGACGGCGGGAGAGGTCCTACGAGCAGTACTTC
CASSPTGGGRRERSYEQYF
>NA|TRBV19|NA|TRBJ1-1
TGTGCCAGTAGTATCTGGCCGTCCCCTTCCCGAGCTTTCTTT
CASSIWPSPSRAFF
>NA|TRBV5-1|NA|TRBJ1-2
TGCGCCAGCAGCTTGCAGGGGCCGCCACCCCCTGGCTACACCTTC
CASSLQGPPPPGYTF
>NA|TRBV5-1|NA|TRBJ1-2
TGCGCCAGCAGCTTGGCCGGGGTTAGCTATGGCTACACCTTC
CASSLAGVSYGYTF
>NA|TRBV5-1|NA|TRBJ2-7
TGCGCCAGCAGCTTGTTTGCAGGTTCGACCTACGAGCAGTACTTC
CASSLFAGSTYEQYF
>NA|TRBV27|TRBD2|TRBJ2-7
TGTGCCAGCAGTTCCAAGAAGTTCGGGTCCGTCCTAGCGGACACCTCCTACGAGCAGTACTTC
CASSSKKFGSVLADTSYEQYF
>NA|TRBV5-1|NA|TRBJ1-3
TGCGCCAGCAGCTTGGACGGGCAGGGGGGAAACACCATATATTTT
CASSLDGQGGNTIYF
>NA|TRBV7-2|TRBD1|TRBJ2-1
TGTGCCAGCGGGGAACAGGGGGCGTGGGGTGAGCAGTTCTTC
CASGEQGAWGEQFF
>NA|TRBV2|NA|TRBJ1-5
TGTGCCAGCAGTGACAGGGATATCAATCAGCCCCAGCATTTT
CASSDRDINQPQHF